Shown below are 11 T cell receptor beta chains from a single sample sequenced in a study of T-cell reconstitution after alpha-beta-depleted transplantation in children. Unique molecular identifiers were used to barcode this TCRbeta library. From the PCR reads, TCRdb called clonotypes with MiXCR, one entry per CDR3 protein. This table has some 500,000 distinct CDR3 sequences, roughly 18% appearing once. Sequenced material: PBMCs from the stem cell graft donor, taken from the stem cell graft. Receptors were obtained from a human donor who donated a stem cell graft to a child with acute lymphoblastic leukemia.

This clonotype was counted between two and nine times. V usage is TRBV5-1 and J usage is TRBJ1-1; TRBD1 aligns across 12 bases. The ends lost 0 bases at V and 4 bases at J; junction bases unmatched: 4. Germline loops: CDR1 SGHRS, CDR2 YFSETQ. This CDR3 has 16 residues. CDR3 nucleotides: TGCGCCAGCAGCTTGGTAGGGACAGGGGGCCCCACTGAAGCTTTCTTT. Translated, it gives CASSLVGTGGPTEAFF.

The chain couples TRBV9 to TRBJ2-7, with D perhaps TRBD1 (6 bases). V lost 4 bases and J lost 2, with 16 bases in between. Germline loops: CDR1 SGDLS, CDR2 YYNGEE. This CDR3 is built from 15 residues. The CDR3 DNA reads as TGTGCCAGCAGCCCCCATCGGGACACCCCCTACGAGCAGTACTTC. This translates into CASSPHRDTPYEQYF.

This chain links TRBV29-1 with TRBJ2-7; D could derive from TRBD1 or TRBD2 (5 bases each). The CDR3 has 13 amino acids. The V end was cut by 3 bases, the J end by 1 base, with 10 bases between. Germline V gives CDR1 SQVTM, CDR2 ANQGSEA. The CDR3 sequence is CSVDWGKSYEQYF. The CDR3 DNA follows: TGCAGCGTTGATTGGGGGAAGTCCTACGAGCAGTACTTC.

This clonotype appeared a few times. V and J are TRBV13 and TRBJ1-2; D is undetermined. V was shortened by 5 bases and J by 1 base, with 8 bases between the two germline ends. The CDR3 consists of 13 residues. Germline CDR1 PRHDT, CDR2 FYEKMQ (reference sequence). The CDR3 sequence is CASSLQNNYGYTF. The CDR3 DNA reads as TGTGCCAGCAGCCTTCAGAATAACTATGGCTACACCTTC.

This sequence joins TRBV29-1 and TRBJ1-1, with D unclear. Germline lookup yields CDR1 SQVTM and CDR2 ANQGSEA. Trimming pared 7 bases from V and 4 bases from J, leaving 7 bases between. The CDR3 runs to 10 residues. CDR3 bases: TGCAGCGGCAAAAGCACTGAAGCTTTCTTT. Translation: CSGKSTEAFF.

The chain couples TRBV7-6 to TRBJ2-1; D is undetermined. V dropped 5 bases and J dropped 4 bases, with 15 bases sitting between them. There are 15 residues in the CDR3. Germline V CDR1 and CDR2: SGHVS, FNYEAQ. This CDR3 is CASSRKTMGYNEQFF. The DNA of the CDR3 is TGTGCCAGCAGCCGTAAGACGATGGGGTACAATGAGCAGTTCTTC.

The rearrangement uses TRBV29-1 and TRBJ2-5, with unresolved D. Germline CDR1 SQVTM, CDR2 ANQGSEA. The CDR3 consists of 12 residues. The ends were cut back, 4 bases at V and 5 bases at J, with 11 bases in the middle. The CDR3 is CSVVSASETQYF. In DNA, the CDR3 is TGCAGCGTTGTGTCTGCAAGCGAGACCCAGTACTTC.

This clonotype has only one observation. This rearrangement joins TRBV5-5 to TRBJ2-7, with a possible D match to TRBD1 (6 bases). The CDR3 is 14 amino acids. The germline V gene has CDR1 SGHKS and CDR2 YYEKEE (reference sequence). Trimming removed 1 base at V and 3 bases at J, with 11 bases between. The CDR3: CASSLTGNIYEQYF. The DNA of the CDR3 is TGTGCCAGCAGCTTGACAGGGAACATCTACGAGCAGTACTTC. Combining the CDR3 with reference TRBV5-5 and TRBJ2-7 gives the whole variable domain DAGVTQSPTHLIKTRGQQVTLRCSPISGHKSVSWYQQVLGQGPQFIFQYYEKEERGRGNFPDRFSARQFPNYSSELNVNALLLGDSALYLCASSLTGNIYEQYFGPGTRLTVT.

This clonotype was counted ten times or more. At one boundary the junction diverges from the germline segment, which might be a read error. The chain employs TRBV3-1 and TRBJ2-5; 8 positions match TRBD2. Germline assignment: CDR1 LGHDT and CDR2 YNNKEL (reference sequence). The CDR3 contains 11 residues. CDR3 protein: CASSQRLATFF. Written as DNA, the CDR3 is TGTGCCAGCAGCCAGAGACTAGCGACCTTCTTC.

The genes are TRBV5-1 and TRBJ2-1; TRBD2 aligns across 7 bases. Germline V gene lookup returns CDR1 SGHRS and CDR2 YFSETQ. The CDR3 is made up of 20 amino acids. V lost 2 bases, J lost 0 bases, and 17 bases stayed unmatched. CDR3 in amino acids: CASSLVEFSGPPSSYNEQFF. In DNA form, the CDR3 reads TGCGCCAGCAGCTTAGTTGAGTTTAGCGGGCCTCCGAGCTCCTACAATGAGCAGTTCTTC.

The V gene is TRBV12-3 or TRBV12-4, the J gene TRBJ2-3; D might be TRBD2 (6 bases). V lost 4 bases and J lost 3, with 11 bases in between. The CDR3 is made up of 14 amino acids. The CDR3 bases are TGTGCCAGCAGTTCGGGAGATGGGACAGATACGCAGTATTTT. It encodes CASSSGDGTDTQYF.